This T cell receptor beta chain comes out of a study of type 1 regulatory T cells (dated by TCRdb to 2020 to 2023). Background for the entire study: An in vitro protocol by which a Tr1-enriched, alloantigen-specific CD4 T cell product named T-allo10 was generated was characterized in the study. T-allo10 was being tested clinically in patients with hematological malignancies who were undergoing allogeneic hematopoietic stem cell transplantation.

Data came from an Illumina MiSeq. TCRdb reprocessing: public reads trimmed at Q25 with fastp, clones called with MiXCR, in-frame beta chains kept. Here each entry gathers all rows of one CDR3 protein and keeps the most common genes and DNA. The sample includes some 15,000 distinct CDR3 sequences, with roughly an eighth observed a single time. Jointly, the top ten make up just over 15% of the sample. V and J lose 5 bases and 4 bases, and a span of 14 bases separates them. Sequences ENHRY (CDR1) and SYGVKD (CDR2) are obtained from the germline V gene. From cysteine to phenylalanine, the CDR3 is 14 amino acids long. This entry keeps only the CDR3 DNA: 42 bases, framed from base 1. This clonotype was seen at least ten times. The antigen it recognizes is unknown. Base qualities were left out, and no much larger clone turns up one base away.

The receptor's source is a human donor in good health. Material: cultured T cells, either the whole culture or a sorted T cell fraction (not recorded which). The rearrangement joined TRBV10-3 to TRBJ1-1; the best D guess is TRBD1, with 5 bases matching. The DNA sequence is TGTGCCATCAGTCCGAAGGAAGGGGTCACTGAAGCTTTCTTT. It specifies CAISPKEGVTEAFF.